What follows are 7 T cell receptor beta chains derived from one specimen sequenced in a study of T cell changes during pregnancy in multiple sclerosis. The protocol was immunoSEQ multiplex PCR, while the TCRdb copy is restricted to in-frame clones and leaves out a portion. The sample lists roughly 60,000 clones, around 96% seen once, with about 2.5% in the top ten. The sample consisted of CD8+ T cells from peripheral blood mononuclear cells, taken after pregnancy. The receptors were sampled from a female donor with multiple sclerosis, enrolled in a pregnancy study.

This chain links TRBV29-1 with TRBJ2-3; 9 bases are a match to TRBD1. The CDR3 runs 14 residues. Germline V gene data show CDR1 as SQVTM and CDR2 as ANQGSEA. V was pared by 6 bases and J by 4 bases, with 8 bases of the junction left unmatched. The CDR3 protein is CSVPGTGRPDTQYF. The CDR3, as DNA: TGCAGCGTCCCCGGGACAGGGAGGCCAGATACGCAGTATTTT.

As DNA, the CDR3 is TGTGCCAGCAGTCCCCCTGGGGGCGGGGGCTCCTACGAGCAGTACTTC. Protein product: CASSPPGGGGSYEQYF. The J gene is TRBJ2-7, the V gene TRBV2; D possibly corresponds to TRBD2 (7 bases). The CDR3 runs to 16 residues. Trimming took 5 bases from V and 0 from J, leaving 17 bases between them. In germline, CDR1 is SNHLY, CDR2 FYNNEI.

Only one count was recorded for this clone. This sequence joins TRBV27 and TRBJ2-7, with a tentative D call TRBD1 (6 bases). Between the trimmed V and J ends, which lost 5 bases and 5 bases, there was a span of 16 bases. This CDR3 contains 14 residues. The germline V gene encodes CDR1 MNHEY and CDR2 SMNVEV (reference sequence). The CDR3 nucleotides are TGTGCCAGCAGTACACCAGACAGGTCCCACGAGCAGTACTTC. Its translation: CASSTPDRSHEQYF.

The chain employs TRBV7-9 and TRBJ1-1, with D tentatively TRBD1 (6 bases). V lost 5 bases and J 5 bases, leaving 12 bases between the germline ends. This CDR3 comprises 13 residues. The germline CDR1 and CDR2 sequences are SEHNR and FQNEAQ (reference sequence). The CDR3 nucleotides are TGTGCCAGCAGCCAAAAAGGGGGAACTGAAGCTTTCTTT. This gives the protein CASSQKGGTEAFF.

V usage is TRBV6-5 and J usage is TRBJ2-1; the match to TRBD2 covers 10 bases. J lost 8 bases, V lost 0 bases, and 7 bases had no gene match. Looked up from germline, CDR1 is MNHEY and CDR2 is SVGAGI. The CDR3 has 16 amino acids. CDR3 sequence: CASSYSSSGGLDEQFF. Here the CDR3 DNA reads TGTGCCAGCAGTTACTCGTCTAGCGGGGGACTGGATGAGCAGTTCTTC.

V usage is TRBV5-1 and J usage is TRBJ1-5; tentative D call: TRBD1 (5 bases). From germline, CDR1 is SGHRS and CDR2 YFSETQ. Trimming cost V 4 bases and J 2 bases, with 13 bases left between them. The CDR3 loop spans 15 amino acids. The chain's CDR3 is CASSPRPGGNQPQHF. For the CDR3, the DNA is TGCGCCAGCAGCCCCCGGCCGGGGGGCAATCAGCCCCAGCATTTT.

The V gene is TRBV4-2, the J gene TRBJ2-7; D unclear. This CDR3 has 15 residues. Germline V lookup: CDR1 LGHNA, CDR2 YNFKEQ. Trimming took 1 base from V and 5 from J, leaving 15 bases between them. The CDR3 spells CASSQASIANHEQYF. The CDR3 DNA reads TGTGCCAGCAGCCAAGCTTCAATAGCAAACCACGAGCAGTACTTC.